Listed below are T cell receptor beta chains from one sample, sequenced in a study of T cell repertoires in cytomegalovirus infection. MiXCR was run by TCRdb on the reads, yielding one entry per CDR3 protein. The data hold hundreds of thousands of distinct CDR3 sequences, with more than 20% observed a single time. The sequenced sample consisted of CD8+ T cells from PBMCs. The receptors were sampled from a human donor in good health (CMV status not recorded). Some clones in this sample may be carry-over from other donors' samples. Each CDR3 is given with its conserved first and last residue.

CDR3 protein: CSAFEGVLNTEAFF
V gene: TRBV20-1
CDR3 length: 14
J gene: TRBJ1-1

CDR3 protein: CASSEENTEAFF
V gene: TRBV7-8
CDR3 length: 12
J gene: TRBJ1-1

CDR3 protein: CASSLSRVDLTF
V gene: TRBV27
CDR3 length: 12
J gene: TRBJ1-2

CDR3 protein: CASTWTGGSYEQYF
V gene: TRBV5-5
CDR3 length: 14
J gene: TRBJ2-7

CDR3 protein: CASSKGTGGPYEQFF
V gene: TRBV5-4
CDR3 length: 15
J gene: TRBJ2-1

CDR3 protein: CASSSSLLELAGDEQFF
V gene: TRBV6-2/TRBV6-3
CDR3 length: 17
J gene: TRBJ2-1

CDR3 protein: CASSLASGGGYTF
V gene: TRBV7-6
CDR3 length: 13
J gene: TRBJ1-2

CDR3 protein: CAISLRFRSSYEQYF
V gene: TRBV28
CDR3 length: 15
J gene: TRBJ2-7

CDR3 protein: CASSLTASYNSPLHF
V gene: TRBV28
CDR3 length: 15
J gene: TRBJ1-6

CDR3 protein: CASSWETEPDNEQFF
V gene: TRBV7-8
CDR3 length: 15
J gene: TRBJ2-1

CDR3 protein: CASSWERGTDTQYF
V gene: TRBV5-5
CDR3 length: 14
J gene: TRBJ2-3

CDR3 protein: CASSIGLELIPYEQYF
V gene: TRBV19
CDR3 length: 16
J gene: TRBJ2-7

CDR3 protein: CASSLAPAANTGELFF
V gene: TRBV7-9
CDR3 length: 16
J gene: TRBJ2-2

CDR3 protein: CASSLRDSGANVLTF
V gene: TRBV7-9
CDR3 length: 15
J gene: TRBJ2-6

CDR3 protein: CASSPRGQGADQPQHF
V gene: TRBV7-2
CDR3 length: 16
J gene: TRBJ1-5

CDR3 protein: CASSLGGLNTKAFF
V gene: TRBV5-6
CDR3 length: 14
J gene: TRBJ1-1

CDR3 protein: CASTPRGSAYSYTF
V gene: TRBV6-1
CDR3 length: 14
J gene: TRBJ1-2

CDR3 protein: CVSSLRLMDWIQETQYF
V gene: TRBV14
CDR3 length: 17
J gene: TRBJ2-5

CDR3 protein: CSATPGASYNEQFF
V gene: TRBV20-1
CDR3 length: 14
J gene: TRBJ2-1

CDR3 protein: CASSSPLLAGGDNEQFF
V gene: TRBV7-9
CDR3 length: 17
J gene: TRBJ2-1

CDR3 protein: CASSLERAGYTF
V gene: TRBV28
CDR3 length: 12
J gene: TRBJ1-2

CDR3 protein: CASSIDGSSGNTIYF
V gene: TRBV19
CDR3 length: 15
J gene: TRBJ1-3